The rows below give T cell receptor beta chains drawn from one sample of a study of cytomegalovirus exposure and HLA in healthy donors. The table came from immunoSEQ multiplex PCR; TCRdb's copy has only in-frame clones and leaves some out. This sample carries 150,000 to 200,000 clones, with about 6% going to the ten biggest clones. What was sequenced was PBMCs. All receptors come from a man younger than 45 in good health and CMV-seronegative. The CDR3 runs from the conserved cysteine through the conserved F or W. Fields, in order: J gene, D gene, V gene, CDR3 DNA, CDR3 protein. A D gene is named only where the DNA matches it firmly.

j_gene: TRBJ1-5
d_gene: .
v_gene: TRBV11-2
CDR3nt: TGTGCCAGCAGCCATAACACCAATCAGCCCCAGCATTTT
CDR3aa: CASSHNTNQPQHF

j_gene: TRBJ1-3
d_gene: .
v_gene: TRBV9
CDR3nt: TGTGCCAGCAGCGCCCTGAGAGACTCTGGAAACACCATATATTTT
CDR3aa: CASSALRDSGNTIYF

j_gene: TRBJ2-2
d_gene: .
v_gene: TRBV6-5
CDR3nt: TGTGCCAGCATCCCGCCGGGTTATAACACCGGGGAGCTGTTTTTT
CDR3aa: CASIPPGYNTGELFF

j_gene: TRBJ2-6
d_gene: .
v_gene: TRBV29-1
CDR3nt: TGCAGCGCCCTCACCCCCAGGGTTGGTTCCGAATCTGGGGCCAACGTCCTGACTTTC
CDR3aa: CSALTPRVGSESGANVLTF

j_gene: TRBJ1-1
d_gene: .
v_gene: TRBV6-5
CDR3nt: TGTGCCATGCGAGCGAACACTGAAGCTTTCTTT
CDR3aa: CAMRANTEAFF

j_gene: TRBJ2-7
d_gene: TRBD1
v_gene: TRBV7-9
CDR3nt: TGTGCCAGCAGCTTGGGACAGGGTTTCTACGAGCAGTACTTC
CDR3aa: CASSLGQGFYEQYF

j_gene: TRBJ1-4
d_gene: .
v_gene: TRBV11-2
CDR3nt: TGTGCCAGCGCGAGGGAGAGGTACCCTAATGAAAAACTGTTTTTT
CDR3aa: CASARERYPNEKLFF

j_gene: TRBJ1-1
d_gene: .
v_gene: TRBV5-5
CDR3nt: TGTGCCAGCGGGGGGGGGCACACTGAAGCTTTCTTT
CDR3aa: CASGGGHTEAFF

j_gene: TRBJ2-7
d_gene: TRBD1
v_gene: TRBV19
CDR3nt: TGTGCCAGTAGTATCCGGGACAGGCCCCCCTACGAGCAGTACTTC
CDR3aa: CASSIRDRPPYEQYF

j_gene: TRBJ2-7
d_gene: TRBD1
v_gene: TRBV6-1
CDR3nt: TGTGCCAGCAGCACCCGACCCGACAGGGGCCACGAGCAGTACTTC
CDR3aa: CASSTRPDRGHEQYF

j_gene: TRBJ2-2
d_gene: .
v_gene: TRBV7-9
CDR3nt: TGTGCCAGCAGCCCCTCTCCAGGGTTGGTATCCGGGGAGCTGTTTTTT
CDR3aa: CASSPSPGLVSGELFF

j_gene: TRBJ2-5
d_gene: .
v_gene: TRBV7-3
CDR3nt: TGTGCCAGCAGCTTAGAGCCCAATTCGAAGGAGACCCAGTACTTC
CDR3aa: CASSLEPNSKETQYF

j_gene: TRBJ2-7
d_gene: TRBD1
v_gene: TRBV5-1
CDR3nt: TGCGCCAGCAGCTTGGCACAGGGGAGATCGGACGAGCAGTACTTC
CDR3aa: CASSLAQGRSDEQYF

j_gene: TRBJ2-3
d_gene: .
v_gene: TRBV11-3
CDR3nt: TGTGCCAGCAGCTCGGGACTGCCAACAGATACGCAGTATTTT
CDR3aa: CASSSGLPTDTQYF

j_gene: TRBJ2-5
d_gene: .
v_gene: TRBV6-5
CDR3nt: TGTGCCAGCAAGGCAGGTAGCGCCAGAGGGGAGACCCAGTACTTC
CDR3aa: CASKAGSARGETQYF

j_gene: TRBJ2-3
d_gene: TRBD2
v_gene: TRBV7-9
CDR3nt: TGTGCCAGCAGCAACGGGGGGAGCACAGATACGCAGTATTTT
CDR3aa: CASSNGGSTDTQYF

j_gene: TRBJ2-1
d_gene: TRBD2
v_gene: TRBV30
CDR3nt: TGTGCCTGGAGTGTATGGGGGACTAGCCTTTACAATGAGCAGTTCTTC
CDR3aa: CAWSVWGTSLYNEQFF

j_gene: TRBJ1-2
d_gene: .
v_gene: TRBV7-2
CDR3nt: TGTGCCAGCAGCTCCGGTTTTGAGGGCTACACCTTC
CDR3aa: CASSSGFEGYTF

j_gene: TRBJ1-1
d_gene: .
v_gene: TRBV6-6
CDR3nt: TGTGCCAGCAGTTACATGGGGACCACAGGGAGAGGCGAAGCTTTCTTT
CDR3aa: CASSYMGTTGRGEAFF

j_gene: TRBJ2-1
d_gene: .
v_gene: TRBV2
CDR3nt: TGTGCCAGCGCCATTTCCGGGACTTCCAATGAGCAGTTCTTC
CDR3aa: CASAISGTSNEQFF

j_gene: TRBJ1-2
d_gene: .
v_gene: TRBV6-5
CDR3nt: TGTGCCAGCAGGGGGTCGACAGAAAACTATGGCTACACCTTC
CDR3aa: CASRGSTENYGYTF

j_gene: TRBJ2-1
d_gene: TRBD1
v_gene: TRBV5-1
CDR3nt: TGCGCCAGCAGCTTGAGTTTGGACAGGGGTTACAATGAGCAGTTCTTC
CDR3aa: CASSLSLDRGYNEQFF

j_gene: TRBJ1-2
d_gene: .
v_gene: TRBV5-1
CDR3nt: TGCGCCAGCAGCTTCTTCGGGGGAGCAGGCTATGGCTACACCTTC
CDR3aa: CASSFFGGAGYGYTF

j_gene: TRBJ1-6
d_gene: .
v_gene: TRBV6-5
CDR3nt: TGTGCCAGCAGTCGGACGGAGTTGGAGGAGTCACCCCTCCACTTT
CDR3aa: CASSRTELEESPLHF

j_gene: TRBJ1-2
d_gene: .
v_gene: TRBV11-2
CDR3nt: TGTGCCAGCAGCTTAGAGGTGGGGAGGGTCAGTACGCATGGCTACACCTTC
CDR3aa: CASSLEVGRVSTHGYTF

j_gene: TRBJ2-5
d_gene: .
v_gene: TRBV19
CDR3nt: TGTGCCAGTAGTCTGCCAGGAGGGGGCGCGGATGAGACCCAGTACTTC
CDR3aa: CASSLPGGGADETQYF

j_gene: TRBJ2-5
d_gene: TRBD1
v_gene: TRBV5-5
CDR3nt: TGTGCCAGCAGCTTTGACAGGGACCTTAGAGCCCAGTACTTC
CDR3aa: CASSFDRDLRAQYF

j_gene: TRBJ2-7
d_gene: .
v_gene: TRBV28
CDR3nt: TGTGCCAGCAGTTTATTAACGTGGCCCTACGAGCAGTACTTC
CDR3aa: CASSLLTWPYEQYF

j_gene: TRBJ2-6
d_gene: .
v_gene: TRBV5-1
CDR3nt: TGCGCCAGCAGCTTGGACATCTCTGGGGCCAACGTCCTGACTTTC
CDR3aa: CASSLDISGANVLTF

j_gene: TRBJ2-5
d_gene: TRBD2
v_gene: TRBV11-2
CDR3nt: TGTGCCAGCAGCTCCCGAACCTCTAGCGGGGGGGTTGAGACCCAGTACTTC
CDR3aa: CASSSRTSSGGVETQYF

j_gene: TRBJ1-5
d_gene: TRBD1
v_gene: TRBV6-4
CDR3nt: TGTGCCAGCAGTGAGAACGGACAGGGCAACAATCAGCCCCAGCATTTT
CDR3aa: CASSENGQGNNQPQHF

j_gene: TRBJ2-7
d_gene: TRBD1
v_gene: TRBV6-6
CDR3nt: TGTGCCAGCAGTTTCTATTTACAGGGGACCCACGACGAGCAGTACTTC
CDR3aa: CASSFYLQGTHDEQYF

j_gene: TRBJ2-4
d_gene: TRBD2
v_gene: TRBV6-4
CDR3nt: TGTGCCAGCAGTTCGACTAGCGGGAGAATCGCGGCCAAAAACATTCAGTACTTC
CDR3aa: CASSSTSGRIAAKNIQYF

j_gene: TRBJ2-7
d_gene: .
v_gene: TRBV7-2
CDR3nt: TGTGCCAGCAGCCCCCGGGGACTGACCTACGAGCAGTACTTC
CDR3aa: CASSPRGLTYEQYF

j_gene: TRBJ2-3
d_gene: .
v_gene: TRBV7-8
CDR3nt: TGTGCCAGCAGCTTGCGGGACTCGGGCACAGATACGCAGTATTTT
CDR3aa: CASSLRDSGTDTQYF

j_gene: TRBJ2-5
d_gene: .
v_gene: TRBV28
CDR3nt: TGTGCCAGCAGTCCTACAGGGGCGGGGGAGACCCAGTACTTC
CDR3aa: CASSPTGAGETQYF

j_gene: TRBJ2-7
d_gene: .
v_gene: TRBV11-3
CDR3nt: TGTGCCAGCAGCTTAGCCACAGGCATCTACGAGCAGTACTTC
CDR3aa: CASSLATGIYEQYF

j_gene: TRBJ1-5
d_gene: TRBD1
v_gene: TRBV19
CDR3nt: TGTGCCAGTAGTACCGTGACAGGGGTCCAGCCCCAGCATTTT
CDR3aa: CASSTVTGVQPQHF

j_gene: TRBJ1-1
d_gene: .
v_gene: TRBV19
CDR3nt: TGTGCCAGTCTAGGGGAGGGCGTGGGAGCTTTCTTT
CDR3aa: CASLGEGVGAFF

j_gene: TRBJ2-1
d_gene: TRBD2
v_gene: TRBV27
CDR3nt: TGTGCCAGCAGTCCCGCCGGGACTAGCGTTTACAATGAGCAGTTCTTC
CDR3aa: CASSPAGTSVYNEQFF

j_gene: TRBJ1-4
d_gene: .
v_gene: TRBV5-8
CDR3nt: TGTGCCAGCAGCTTGGAGACTAGGGGTGAAAAACTGTTTTTT
CDR3aa: CASSLETRGEKLFF

j_gene: TRBJ2-7
d_gene: TRBD2
v_gene: TRBV13
CDR3nt: TGTGCCAGCAGCAGCGGGAGATCCGGGACTTTTAGCTACGAGCAGTACTTC
CDR3aa: CASSSGRSGTFSYEQYF

j_gene: TRBJ2-2
d_gene: .
v_gene: TRBV11-3
CDR3nt: TGTGCCAGCAGCAAAGGGGTCGGGGGCACCGGGGAGCTGTTTTTT
CDR3aa: CASSKGVGGTGELFF

j_gene: TRBJ2-7
d_gene: TRBD1
v_gene: TRBV5-4
CDR3nt: TGTGCCAGCAGTCCGGGACAGCCCAACGAGCAGTACTTC
CDR3aa: CASSPGQPNEQYF

j_gene: TRBJ2-1
d_gene: TRBD2
v_gene: TRBV7-3
CDR3nt: TGTGCCAGCAGCCATACTAGCGGGAGTCCCCATGAGCAGTTCTTC
CDR3aa: CASSHTSGSPHEQFF

j_gene: TRBJ1-6
d_gene: TRBD1
v_gene: TRBV9
CDR3nt: TGTGCCAGCAGCCCTGAGACAGGGGAAGGATCACCCCTCCACTTT
CDR3aa: CASSPETGEGSPLHF

j_gene: TRBJ2-6
d_gene: TRBD1
v_gene: TRBV7-3
CDR3nt: TGTGCCAGCAGCTTAGGGACAGGGGGACCTGGGGCCAACGTCCTGACTTTC
CDR3aa: CASSLGTGGPGANVLTF

j_gene: TRBJ1-4
d_gene: .
v_gene: TRBV5-1
CDR3nt: TGCGCCAGCAGCTCGTCGGGTGGGGGGAATGAAAAACTGTTTTTT
CDR3aa: CASSSSGGGNEKLFF